These 29 T cell receptor beta chains originate from one sample sequenced in a study of T cell clonotyping in hematopoietic cell transplantation. The time point denotes: recipient sample about 28 days before transplant, after cytoreduction. Profiling relied on immunoSEQ multiplex PCR, and the TCRdb table lists in-frame clones only, not all of them. The sample contains 45,000 to 60,000 clones, around 84% of which appear only once. Source: peripheral blood mononuclear cells, taken before stem cell transplant. The receptors shown here come from a man aged 60 to 69 with biphenotypic leukemia. Some clones in this sample may be carry-over from other donors' samples.

The chain joins TRBV9 to TRBJ1-3; a possible D gene is TRBD1 (5 bases). From germline, CDR1 is SGDLS and CDR2 YYNGEE. The CDR3 has 15 amino acids. V lost 0 bases and J lost 0, with 7 bases in between. CDR3 sequence: CASSVGQYSGNTIYF. CDR3 in DNA: TGTGCCAGCAGCGTAGGACAGTACTCTGGAAACACCATATATTTT.

The chain has TRBV15 and TRBJ1-2; no clear D. Germline CDR1 reads LNHNV; CDR2 reads YYDKDF (reference sequence). The V and J ends lost 8 bases and 1 base respectively, with 11 bases between them. The CDR3 has 13 residues. The CDR3 sequence is CATGEDYNYGYTF. CDR3 in DNA: TGTGCCACCGGGGAGGATTATAACTATGGCTACACCTTC.

This clone was detected only once. This rearrangement joins TRBV11-2 to TRBJ2-1; D not certain. Trimming took 0 bases from V and 10 from J, leaving 13 bases between them. CDR3 length equals 14 residues. CDR1 and CDR2 from the germline V gene are SGHAT and FQNNGV. CDR3 sequence reads: CASSLDFLGNEQFF. The DNA for the CDR3 is TGTGCCAGCAGCTTAGATTTCTTAGGGAACGAGCAGTTCTTC.

The V gene is TRBV5-1, the J gene TRBJ2-1; 8 bases agree with TRBD2. The CDR3 consists of 15 residues. After removal of 0 bases from V and 4 bases from J, the junction contained 3 bases not matched to a gene. Germline V gene lookup returns CDR1 SGHRS and CDR2 YFSETQ. CDR3 DNA sequence: TGCGCCAGCAGCTTGGTTAGCGGGGCATACAATGAGCAGTTCTTC. Its protein is CASSLVSGAYNEQFF.

V and J are TRBV25-1 and TRBJ2-1; the D gene is possibly TRBD1 (5 bases). V lost 4 bases and J lost 5, with 9 bases in between. CDR1 and CDR2 from the germline V gene are MGHDK and SYGVNS. The CDR3 runs to 13 residues. The CDR3 DNA sequence: TGTGCCAGCAGTGGGAGACAGAACAATGAGCAGTTCTTC. Translating it yields CASSGRQNNEQFF.

CDR3 sequence reads: CASSKGQGENTEAFF. Written as DNA, the CDR3 is TGTGCCAGTAGTAAAGGACAGGGGGAGAACACTGAAGCTTTCTTT. V gene TRBV19 combines with J gene TRBJ1-1; 10 bases fit TRBD1. After removal of 4 bases from V and 1 base from J, the junction contained 3 bases not matched to a gene. The germline V gene encodes CDR1 LNHDA and CDR2 SQIVND (reference sequence). This CDR3 spans 15 amino acids. Filled out from reference TRBV19 and TRBJ1-1, the complete variable domain reads DGGITQSPKYLFRKEGQNVTLSCEQNLNHDAMYWYRQDPGQGLRLIYYSQIVNDFQKGDIAEGYSVSREKKESFPLTVTSAQKNPTAFYLCASSKGQGENTEAFFGQGTRLTVV.

V gene TRBV11-2 combines with J gene TRBJ2-7; 8 nucleotides agree with TRBD1. Germline CDR1 and CDR2: SGHAT and FQNNGV. The V and J ends lost 0 bases and 5 bases, in that order; junction bases with no gene match: 3. The CDR3 consists of 14 residues. The CDR3 region is CASSLDRGQDEQYF. The CDR3 DNA is TGTGCCAGCAGCTTAGACAGGGGGCAGGACGAGCAGTACTTC.

The V and J genes are TRBV30 and TRBJ2-3; D possibly matches TRBD1 or TRBD2 (5 bases each). Germline V gene lookup returns CDR1 GTSNPN and CDR2 SVGIG (reference sequence). This CDR3 has 13 amino acids. The V gene lost 5 bases and the J gene lost 5 bases, with 14 bases spanning the gap. CDR3 DNA sequence: TGTGCCTGGGAGGGGAGTATGGGAGATACGCAGTATTTT. Protein product: CAWEGSMGDTQYF.

V usage is TRBV7-2 and J usage is TRBJ2-5; 8 bases fit TRBD2. Germline-derived CDR1 and CDR2 are SGHTA and FQGNSA. The trim removed 2 bases at V and 4 bases at J, leaving 3 bases unmatched. The CDR3 totals 14 residues. The CDR3 DNA sequence: TGTGCCAGCAGCTTACCCGGGACTAGAGAGACCCAGTACTTC. It specifies CASSLPGTRETQYF.

The chain carries TRBV14 and TRBJ1-1, with D unresolved. This CDR3 contains 13 residues. Trimming took off 0 bases at V and 4 bases at J, with 6 bases between the two ends. The germline V gene has CDR1 SGHDN and CDR2 FVKESK. The CDR3 coding sequence is TGTGCCAGCAGCCAAGAGCTAGGCACTGAAGCTTTCTTT. This gives the protein CASSQELGTEAFF.

The gene calls are TRBV10-3 and TRBJ2-1; D may correspond to TRBD1 or TRBD2 (5 bases each). The CDR3 runs 13 residues. Between the trimmed V and J ends, which lost 11 bases and 0 bases, there was a span of 11 bases. Germline CDR1 reads ENHRY; CDR2 reads SYGVKD. CDR3 sequence reads: CAVGRVSYNEQFF. CDR3 DNA sequence: TGTGCCGTGGGGCGGGTCTCCTACAATGAGCAGTTCTTC.

This chain uses TRBV5-4 with TRBJ2-5; D call uncertain. Germline V gives CDR1 SGHNT, CDR2 YYREEE (reference sequence). The CDR3 sequence is 15 residues long. V was shortened by 3 bases and J by 2 bases, with 14 bases between the two germline ends. The CDR3 loop is CASSSALAVQETQYF. The CDR3 DNA is TGTGCCAGCAGCTCCGCCCTCGCGGTTCAAGAGACCCAGTACTTC.

The rearrangement links TRBV4-2 to TRBJ1-2; 9 bases are a match to TRBD1. Germline CDR1 reads LGHNA; CDR2 reads YNFKEQ. The CDR3 is 18 amino acids. Unmatched junction bases numbered 11, after V lost 2 bases and J lost 1 base. CDR3 protein: CASSQNIWTGELNYGYTF. The CDR3 DNA sequence: TGTGCCAGCAGCCAAAATATCTGGACAGGGGAACTTAACTATGGCTACACCTTC.

The J gene is TRBJ2-7, the V gene TRBV11-2; D uncertain. Germline V lookup: CDR1 SGHAT, CDR2 FQNNGV. Trimming pared 5 bases from V and 0 bases from J, leaving 17 bases between. The CDR3 loop spans 16 amino acids. The DNA of the CDR3 is TGTGCCAGCAGCCCTATTTGGAGCTCAGACTCCTACGAGCAGTACTTC. Translated, it gives CASSPIWSSDSYEQYF.

The chain combines TRBV19 with TRBJ1-3; tentatively, D is TRBD1 (5 bases). The CDR3 is 17 amino acids. V lost 6 bases, J lost 0 bases, and 18 bases lay in between. Germline V gene sequence: CDR1 LNHDA, CDR2 SQIVND (reference sequence). CDR3 region: CASRGERGALSGNTIYF. CDR3 nucleotide sequence: TGTGCCAGTAGAGGGGAAAGAGGCGCACTCTCTGGAAACACCATATATTTT. Combining the CDR3 with reference TRBV19 and TRBJ1-3 gives the whole variable domain DGGITQSPKYLFRKEGQNVTLSCEQNLNHDAMYWYRQDPGQGLRLIYYSQIVNDFQKGDIAEGYSVSREKKESFPLTVTSAQKNPTAFYLCASRGERGALSGNTIYFGEGSWLTVV.

The chain employs TRBV7-9 and TRBJ2-7; D perhaps matches TRBD1 (6 bases). The CDR3 spans 14 residues. The germline gives CDR1 SEHNR, CDR2 FQNEAQ (reference sequence). The V end lost 5 bases, the J end lost 2 bases, and 13 bases lay between the germline ends. The CDR3 region has the DNA TGTGCCAGCAGCCGACAGGCCGAACCCTACGAGCAGTACTTC. This sequence encodes CASSRQAEPYEQYF.

The chain is built from TRBV19 and TRBJ2-7; D remains unclear. Germline V gene lookup returns CDR1 LNHDA and CDR2 SQIVND (reference sequence). This CDR3 is built from 16 residues. Trimming pared 0 bases from V and 7 bases from J, leaving 19 bases between. The CDR3 spells CASSIEVGRPGKEQYF. CDR3 in DNA: TGTGCCAGTAGTATAGAAGTTGGGCGGCCCGGAAAGGAGCAGTACTTC.

The gene calls are TRBV7-8 and TRBJ1-2, with D unresolved. Per germline, CDR1 SGHVS and CDR2 FQNEAQ. The V end lost 5 bases, the J end lost 0 bases, and 4 bases lay between the germline ends. This CDR3 contains 12 residues. Written as DNA, the CDR3 is TGTGCCAGCAGCACTACTAACTATGGCTACACCTTC. Encoded protein: CASSTTNYGYTF.

The V call is TRBV10-3, the J call TRBJ2-1; D might be TRBD2 (5 bases). CDR3 length equals 16 residues. Germline V gene data show CDR1 as ENHRY and CDR2 as SYGVKD. The germline V and J ends were trimmed by 3 bases and 3 bases, with 15 bases remaining between them. CDR3 in amino acids: CAISDPASSLYNEQFF. In nucleotides, the CDR3 is TGTGCCATCAGTGACCCAGCTAGCAGCCTCTACAATGAGCAGTTCTTC.

This clone was picked up one time. V usage is TRBV7-9 and J usage is TRBJ2-2; unclear D gene. V shed 1 base and J shed 6 bases, with 12 bases lying between them. This CDR3 has 15 residues. The V gene's germline CDR1 is SEHNR and CDR2 FQNEAQ (reference sequence). CDR3 amino acids: CASSLDLRPAGELFF. For the CDR3, the DNA is TGTGCCAGCAGCTTAGATCTACGGCCCGCCGGGGAGCTGTTTTTT.

This clone is judged medium-sized. The chain links TRBV28 to TRBJ1-2; the D is unclear. Between the trimmed V and J ends, which lost 6 bases and 1 base, there was a span of 9 bases. In germline, CDR1 is MDHEN, CDR2 SYDVKM. The CDR3 runs 13 residues. CDR3 in amino acids: CASSPPVNYGYTF. The CDR3 nucleotides are TGTGCCAGCAGCCCTCCGGTTAACTATGGCTACACCTTC.

The rearrangement joins TRBV2 to TRBJ2-2, with D possibly matching TRBD1 (6 bases). There are 14 residues in the CDR3. V was trimmed by 7 bases and J by 2 bases, leaving 11 bases between them. Germline V gene lookup returns CDR1 SNHLY and CDR2 FYNNEI. In nucleotides, the CDR3 is TGTGCCAGCACAGGACAGCTCAACACCGGGGAGCTGTTTTTT. The encoded protein is CASTGQLNTGELFF.

V and J are TRBV7-2 and TRBJ2-5, with 7 bases fitting TRBD2. The CDR3 runs 16 residues. CDR1 and CDR2 from the germline V gene are SGHTA and FQGNSA. J gave up 9 bases and V 1 base, and 14 bases lay outside the gene matches. The CDR3, as DNA: TGTGCCAGCAGCTTAGGTGGGGGGAGGGACCCGCGGGCCCAGTACTTC. Translated, it gives CASSLGGGRDPRAQYF.

The V gene is TRBV6-1, the J gene TRBJ2-7, with 9 bases matching TRBD1. The CDR3 has 15 amino acids. The V and J ends lost 8 bases and 4 bases, in that order; junction bases with no gene match: 12. Germline V gene lookup returns CDR1 MNHNS and CDR2 SASEGT. The CDR3 reads CASAAEGDRAYEQYF. The CDR3 region has the DNA TGTGCCAGCGCCGCCGAGGGGGACAGGGCTTACGAGCAGTACTTC.

The chain is built from TRBV7-2 and TRBJ2-1, with D possibly TRBD2 on 6 matching bases. Between the trimmed V and J ends, which lost 5 bases and 2 bases, there was a span of 7 bases. Germline values: CDR1 SGHTA, CDR2 FQGNSA. The length of the CDR3 is 13 residues. CDR3 in amino acids: CASSGGAYNEQFF. The DNA of the CDR3 is TGTGCCAGCAGCGGAGGGGCCTACAATGAGCAGTTCTTC.

The chain carries TRBV5-8 and TRBJ1-5; no clear D. Germline V gives CDR1 SGHTS, CDR2 YDEGEE. Trimming cost V 2 bases and J 6 bases, with 9 bases left between them. The CDR3 length is 13 residues. CDR3 protein: CASSFTGFQPQHF. The CDR3 DNA reads TGTGCCAGCAGCTTCACCGGGTTTCAGCCCCAGCATTTT.

The genes are TRBV30 and TRBJ1-2; TRBD1 is a possible D gene (5 bases). Trimming cost V 0 bases and J 4 bases, with 9 bases left between them. The CDR3 sequence is 13 residues long. In germline, CDR1 is GTSNPN, CDR2 SVGIG (reference sequence). CDR3 amino acids: CAWSVRGSYGYTF. The DNA of the CDR3 is TGTGCCTGGAGTGTACGGGGCAGCTATGGCTACACCTTC. The variable domain in full, completed from reference TRBV30 and TRBJ1-2, reads SQTIHQWPATLVQPVGSPLSLECTVEGTSNPNLYWYRQAAGRGLQLLFYSVGIGQISSEVPQNLSASRPQDRQFILSSKKLLLSDSGFYLCAWSVRGSYGYTFGSGTRLTVV.

The chain has TRBV30 and TRBJ1-1; D remains ambiguous. This CDR3 region has 13 residues. CDR1 and CDR2 from the germline V gene are GTSNPN and SVGIG (reference sequence). Trimming pared 0 bases from V and 4 bases from J, leaving 9 bases between. This chain's CDR3 is CAWSVQLATEAFF. CDR3 DNA: TGTGCCTGGAGTGTACAGCTTGCCACTGAAGCTTTCTTT.

This chain connects TRBV19 to TRBJ2-3; no clear D. This CDR3 is 13 amino acids long. V dropped 4 bases and J dropped 4 bases, with 9 bases sitting between them. The germline gives CDR1 LNHDA, CDR2 SQIVND (reference sequence). The CDR3 DNA reads TGTGCCAGTAGTAGGTTAGCAGCAGATACGCAGTATTTT. Amino acid sequence: CASSRLAADTQYF.